The 24 T cell receptor beta chains given below trace back to one sample, sequenced in a study of blood T cell repertoires in COVID-19. The method was immunoSEQ multiplex PCR; TCRdb's version includes in-frame clones alone and lacks a portion of them. The table has about 73,000 clones, roughly four fifths seen once. The material sequenced was peripheral blood. The receptors were sampled from a human donor in a cohort sampled during active COVID-19.

This clone has only a few counts. The chain links TRBV6-6 to TRBJ1-2; D uncertain. Germline V gives CDR1 MNHNY, CDR2 SVGAGI (reference sequence). The length of the CDR3 is 14 residues. The V and J ends lost 6 bases and 4 bases respectively, with 15 bases between them. The CDR3 sequence: CASRTPGGFYGYTF. CDR3 DNA: TGTGCCAGCAGGACCCCCGGAGGGTTCTATGGCTACACCTTC.

This clone has just one count. This chain links TRBV4-1 with TRBJ2-2, with 12 bases identical to TRBD2. Trimming removed 2 bases from V and 4 bases from J; junction bases left unmatched: 5. CDR1 and CDR2 (germline): MGHRA, YSYEKL. The CDR3 covers 17 residues. CDR3 in DNA: TGCGCCAGCAGCCAACTAGCGGGGGGGCCTGGCACCGGGGAGCTGTTTTTT. Its protein product is CASSQLAGGPGTGELFF.

This rearrangement joins TRBV4-3 to TRBJ1-3; D is ambiguous. The CDR3 contains 16 residues. In germline, CDR1 is LGHNA, CDR2 YSLEER. The V end lost 4 bases, the J end lost 0 bases, and 13 bases lay between the germline ends. The CDR3 sequence: CASSPSTGSSGNTIYF. The CDR3 DNA is TGCGCCAGCAGCCCGTCGACGGGGAGCTCTGGAAACACCATATATTTT.

This chain joins TRBV4-1 and TRBJ2-5; the match to TRBD1 covers 10 bases. CDR3 length equals 16 residues. V lost 1 base to trimming and J lost 2 bases; unmatched junction nucleotides: 4. Germline CDR1 is MGHRA and CDR2 is YSYEKL. The CDR3 here is CASSQAGTGVQETQYF. CDR3 bases: TGCGCCAGCAGCCAAGCCGGGACAGGGGTTCAAGAGACCCAGTACTTC.

The chain is built from TRBV5-1 and TRBJ2-6; 10 positions match TRBD1. The CDR3 is 17 residues long. V shed 0 bases, J shed 4 bases, and the junction held 4 bases outside the gene matches. CDR1 SGHRS and CDR2 YFSETQ come from the germline V gene. Here the CDR3 reads CASSLAGQGSGANVLTF. CDR3 in DNA: TGCGCCAGCAGCTTGGCGGGACAGGGGTCCGGGGCCAACGTCCTGACTTTC.

The rearrangement joins TRBV25-1 to TRBJ2-1, with TRBD2 as a possible D gene (5 bases). Germline CDR1 is MGHDK and CDR2 is SYGVNS. Trimming removed 10 bases at V and 0 bases at J, with 13 bases between. This CDR3 is 14 amino acids long. This chain's CDR3 is CATQRGSSYNEQFF. In DNA form, the CDR3 reads TGTGCCACCCAAAGAGGGTCCTCCTACAATGAGCAGTTCTTC.

V usage is TRBV2 and J usage is TRBJ2-2; 9 nucleotides agree with TRBD1. The CDR3 spans 14 residues. V trimming: 6 bases; J trimming: 6 bases; junction bases outside the gene matches: 5. Germline V gene sequence: CDR1 SNHLY, CDR2 FYNNEI. The chain's CDR3 is CASSMDRGSGELFF. CDR3 nucleotide sequence: TGTGCCAGCAGCATGGACAGGGGTTCCGGGGAGCTGTTTTTT. The whole variable domain, filled in from reference TRBV2 and TRBJ2-2, reads EPEVTQTPSHQVTQMGQEVILRCVPISNHLYFYWYRQILGQKVEFLVSFYNNEISEKSEIFDDQFSVERPDGSNFTLKIRSTKLEDSAMYFCASSMDRGSGELFFGEGSRLTVL.

This chain joins TRBV2 and TRBJ1-2; a possible D gene is TRBD1 (6 bases). Germline CDR1 SNHLY, CDR2 FYNNEI. V was trimmed by 6 bases and J by 8 bases, leaving 10 bases between them. CDR3 length: 11 residues. CDR3 sequence: CASRGGEGYTF. DNA of the CDR3: TGTGCCAGCAGAGGGGGAGAGGGCTACACCTTC.

CDR3 in amino acids: CASSQSGFSYNEQFF. The CDR3 coding sequence is TGCGCCAGCAGTCAAAGCGGATTTTCCTACAATGAGCAGTTCTTC. The chain carries TRBV23-1 and TRBJ2-1, with D possibly matching TRBD2 (5 bases). TRBV23-1 is assigned to the ORF class and has an uncertain function. The CDR3 is 15 residues long. V lost 2 bases, J lost 1 base, and 9 bases lay in between.

The V gene is TRBV10-3, the J gene TRBJ2-1; 12 bases fit TRBD2. CDR1 is ENHRY and CDR2 is SYGVKD in the germline V gene. This CDR3 has 15 amino acids. Trimming removed 7 bases from V and 0 bases from J; junction bases left unmatched: 1. The CDR3 sequence: CAIKLAGGSYNEQFF. CDR3 nucleotides: TGTGCCATCAAACTAGCGGGGGGCTCCTACAATGAGCAGTTCTTC.

The rearrangement joins TRBV3-1 (or the pseudogene TRBV3-2) to TRBJ1-6; 8 bases map to TRBD1. The CDR3 totals 15 residues. Trimming removed 1 base from V and 10 bases from J; junction bases left unmatched: 6. Germline-derived CDR1 and CDR2 are LGHDT and YNNKEL (reference sequence). The CDR3 spells CASSQVPRGLSPLHF. The CDR3 nucleotides read TGTGCCAGCAGCCAAGTCCCCAGGGGGCTGTCACCCCTCCACTTT.

This clone was seen a single time. The chain carries TRBV4-1 and TRBJ1-1; D unclear. CDR3 size: 12 residues. Germline lookup yields CDR1 MGHRA and CDR2 YSYEKL. V was trimmed by 4 bases and J by 7 bases, leaving 10 bases between them. CDR3 residues: CASSRTGNEAFF. CDR3 DNA sequence: TGCGCCAGCAGCCGCACGGGGAATGAAGCTTTCTTT.

The chain is built from TRBV6-5 and TRBJ1-2; 12 bases match TRBD1. The CDR3 sequence is 14 residues long. J gave up 4 bases and V 6 bases, and 3 bases lay outside the gene matches. Germline V lookup: CDR1 MNHEY, CDR2 SVGAGI. This chain's CDR3 is CASSAGQGAYGYTF. The CDR3 bases are TGTGCCAGCAGCGCGGGACAGGGGGCCTATGGCTACACCTTC.

V and J are TRBV7-2 and TRBJ2-4; 7 bases map to TRBD1. CDR3 length equals 14 residues. Germline values: CDR1 SGHTA, CDR2 FQGNSA. The J segment lost 7 bases and the V segment lost 3 bases, leaving 6 bases of the junction unmatched. CDR3 protein: CASSFSPTGNIQYF. The CDR3 region has the DNA TGTGCCAGCAGCTTCAGCCCGACAGGGAACATTCAGTACTTC.

The chain carries TRBV7-8 and TRBJ2-3, with D unresolved. Germline V lookup: CDR1 SGHVS, CDR2 FQNEAQ. The V gene lost 5 bases and the J gene lost 4 bases, with 13 bases spanning the gap. The CDR3 loop spans 14 amino acids. The CDR3 region is CASSQLFSADTQYF. CDR3 DNA: TGTGCCAGCAGCCAACTATTTTCCGCAGATACGCAGTATTTT.

The V gene is TRBV11-3, the J gene TRBJ2-3; TRBD2 is a possible D gene (7 bases). The CDR3 totals 14 residues. V lost 4 bases and J lost 4, with 12 bases in between. Germline V gene data show CDR1 as SGHNT and CDR2 as YENEEA. The CDR3 spells CASSWGGAPDTQYF. As DNA, the CDR3 is TGTGCCAGCAGCTGGGGGGGGGCCCCAGATACGCAGTATTTT.

V is TRBV6-6 and J is TRBJ2-2; D remains unclear. The CDR3 has 14 amino acids. Germline V lookup: CDR1 MNHNY, CDR2 SVGAGI (reference sequence). V lost 6 bases and J lost 2, with 10 bases in between. CDR3 nucleotide sequence: TGTGCCAGCAGACCACCAGGAAACACCGGGGAGCTGTTTTTT. Protein product: CASRPPGNTGELFF.

CDR3 residues: CASIGGKGQSLAKNIQYF. In nucleotides, the CDR3 is TGTGCCAGTATTGGGGGGAAGGGACAGTCATTAGCCAAAAACATTCAGTACTTC. V and J are TRBV19 and TRBJ2-4; D may be TRBD1 (7 bases). The CDR3 covers 18 residues. The germline V gene encodes CDR1 LNHDA and CDR2 SQIVND (reference sequence). Trimming took off 7 bases at V and 0 bases at J, with 22 bases between the two ends.

The chain has TRBV5-6 and TRBJ2-7, with D tentatively TRBD2 (6 bases). The CDR3 consists of 16 residues. Germline CDR1 reads SGHDT; CDR2 reads YYEEEE. V lost 0 bases and J 2 bases, leaving 15 bases between the germline ends. The CDR3, as DNA: TGTGCCAGCAGCTTGGCAGGAGGGACGGCTACCTACGAGCAGTACTTC. It yields the protein CASSLAGGTATYEQYF.

V and J are TRBV4-3 and TRBJ1-4, with a weak D call TRBD1 (6 bases). V dropped 0 bases and J dropped 3 bases, with 8 bases sitting between them. The germline CDR1 and CDR2 sequences are LGHNA and YSLEER. This CDR3 spans 15 amino acids. The CDR3 coding sequence is TGCGCCAGCAGCCAAGAGACAGGCTCTAATGAAAAACTGTTTTTT. It codes for CASSQETGSNEKLFF.

This clone has just a few counts. CDR3 bases: TGTGCCAGCAGCCGCGGACGGACTTCCAATTCACCCCTCCACTTT. Its protein is CASSRGRTSNSPLHF. The chain couples TRBV5-6 to TRBJ1-6, with D hard to call. The CDR3 is 15 residues long. Germline assignment: CDR1 SGHDT and CDR2 YYEEEE. V was cut by 4 bases and J by 7 bases, with 15 bases left in between.

This clone came up a few times. The chain employs TRBV21-1 and TRBJ2-2; the table's D gene call, TRBD2, was not cross checked with the DNA. TRBV21-1 is listed as a pseudogene. The CDR3 contains 14 residues. This CDR3 is CASSKGRGPGELFF. The CDR3 bases are TGTGCCAGCAGCAAAGGGAGGGGACCCGGGGAGCTGTTTTTT.

CDR3: CASSLPRDRFNYGYTF. In DNA, the CDR3 is TGTGCCAGCAGCTTACCCAGGGACAGGTTTAACTATGGCTACACCTTC. V and J are TRBV5-4 and TRBJ1-2; 8 bases map to TRBD1. The V gene's germline CDR1 is SGHNT and CDR2 YYREEE (reference sequence). J lost 1 base, V lost 2 bases, and 7 bases had no gene match. CDR3 length: 16 residues.

CDR3 sequence (DNA): TGCGCCAGCAGCCAAGAGGTCCTAGCGGGGGGGCTAAGAGAGACCCAGTACTTC. As protein: CASSQEVLAGGLRETQYF. V gene TRBV4-3 combines with J gene TRBJ2-5; 12 bases map to TRBD2. The trim removed 0 bases at V and 4 bases at J, leaving 9 bases unmatched. The CDR3 is 18 residues long. Germline V CDR1 and CDR2: LGHNA, YSLEER.